This T cell receptor (beta chain) was identified during a study of cytomegalovirus exposure and HLA in healthy donors. Study-wide background: Sequencing of about 179 million T cells in an earlier analysis found some 100 million unique TCR beta sequences.

The trim removed 6 bases at V and 5 bases at J, leaving 10 bases unmatched. CDR1 and CDR2 (germline): SGHRS, YFSETQ. CDR3 length equals 16 residues. Regarding this clone: Its antigen is undetermined.

A multiplex PCR was run with 60 Vbeta primers and 13 Jbeta primers. Only in-frame clones appear in the TCRdb table, and some are missing; sequencing was by immunoSEQ multiplex PCR. The table lists approximately 110,000 clones, approximately 12% of them singletons, with around 15% in the top ten. Study observations and caveats: In a later analysis, an Asian-associated ancestry cluster reportedly showed fewer N-insertions than the approximately 660-donor mean. The study labeled 150 or so TCR beta chains cytomegalovirus-associated. The CMV antigen specificity of a few CMV-associated chains was confirmed through in vitro analysis.

The receptor was derived from a middle-aged man in good health and CMV-seropositive. The chain recombines TRBV5-1 with TRBJ2-1; 11 bases are shared with TRBD2. Sequencing was done on a sample of PBMCs. DNA of the CDR3: TGCGCCAGCACGTTAGCGGGAGGGCCCTCGGACAATGAGCAGTTCTTC. Its translation is CASTLAGGPSDNEQFF.